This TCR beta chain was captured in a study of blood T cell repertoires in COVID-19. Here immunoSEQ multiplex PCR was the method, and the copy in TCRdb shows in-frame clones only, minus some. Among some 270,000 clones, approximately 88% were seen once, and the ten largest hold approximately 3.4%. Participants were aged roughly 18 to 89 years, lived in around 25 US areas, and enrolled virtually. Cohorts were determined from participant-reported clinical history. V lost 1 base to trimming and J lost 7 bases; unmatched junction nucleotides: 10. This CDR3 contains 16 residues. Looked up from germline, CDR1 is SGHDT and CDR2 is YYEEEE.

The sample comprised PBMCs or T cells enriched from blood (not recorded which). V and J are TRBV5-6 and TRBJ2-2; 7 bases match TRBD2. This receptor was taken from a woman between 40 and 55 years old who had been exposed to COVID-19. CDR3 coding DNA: TGTGCCAGCAGCTTGCGGACTCCTCCGGGGGGCGGGGAGCTGTTTTTT. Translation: CASSLRTPPGGGELFF.